This TCR beta chain was sequenced during a study of shared T cell receptors in the human thymus. Trimming cost V 8 bases and J 5 bases, with 18 bases left between them. CDR3 length: 14 amino acids. In germline, CDR1 is MNHEY, CDR2 SMNVEV (reference sequence). The repertoire was sequenced with immunoSEQ multiplex PCR; TCRdb's copy has only in-frame clones and lacks some. The sample shows fewer than 700,000 clones, around nine tenths of them seen only once. This sample also belongs to another study, concerning human thymus T cells. That paper adds: Thymus was obtained from resections taken during corrective heart surgery.

V usage is TRBV27 and J usage is TRBJ1-2; D is unresolved. This TCR was sampled from a boy in the first two years of life with a congenital heart defect. Sequencing input: thymocytes. CDR3 sequence: CASANLSSVYGYTF. In DNA, the CDR3 is TGTGCCAGCGCTAACCTAAGTTCGGTGTATGGCTACACCTTC.